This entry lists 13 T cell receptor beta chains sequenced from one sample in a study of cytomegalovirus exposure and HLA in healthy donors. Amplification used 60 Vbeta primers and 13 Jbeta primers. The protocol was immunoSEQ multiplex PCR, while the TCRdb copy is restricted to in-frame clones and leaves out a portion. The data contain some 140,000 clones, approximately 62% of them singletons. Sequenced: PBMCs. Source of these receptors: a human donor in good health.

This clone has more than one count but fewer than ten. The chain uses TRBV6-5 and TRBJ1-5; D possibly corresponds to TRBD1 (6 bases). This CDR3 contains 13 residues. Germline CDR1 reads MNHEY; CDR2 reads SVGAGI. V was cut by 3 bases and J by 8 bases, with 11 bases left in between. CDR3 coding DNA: TGTGCCAGCAGTTATACAGGGAGGGAGCCCCAGCATTTT. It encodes CASSYTGREPQHF.

The CDR3 sequence: CASSSQGAHEKLFF. In nucleotides, the CDR3 is TGTGCCAGCAGCTCGCAGGGGGCGCACGAAAAACTGTTTTTT. The rearrangement links TRBV11-3 to TRBJ1-4; TRBD1 matches at 8 bases. The CDR3 runs to 14 residues. The V and J ends lost 4 bases and 8 bases, in that order; junction bases with no gene match: 6. Germline CDR1 and CDR2: SGHNT and YENEEA.

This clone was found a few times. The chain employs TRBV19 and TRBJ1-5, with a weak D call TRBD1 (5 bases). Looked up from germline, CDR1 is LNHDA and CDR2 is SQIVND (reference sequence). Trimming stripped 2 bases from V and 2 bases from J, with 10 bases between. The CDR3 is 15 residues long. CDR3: CASSIQGVGNQPQHF. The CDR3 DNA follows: TGTGCCAGTAGTATACAGGGTGTGGGCAATCAGCCCCAGCATTTT.

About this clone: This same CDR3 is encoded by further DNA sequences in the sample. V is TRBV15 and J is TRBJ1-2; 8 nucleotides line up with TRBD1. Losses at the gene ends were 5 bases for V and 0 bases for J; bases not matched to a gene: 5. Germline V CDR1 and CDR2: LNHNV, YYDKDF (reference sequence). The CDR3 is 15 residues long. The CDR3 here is CATSPDRGANYGYTF. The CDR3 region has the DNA TGTGCCACCAGCCCTGACAGGGGCGCTAACTATGGCTACACCTTC.

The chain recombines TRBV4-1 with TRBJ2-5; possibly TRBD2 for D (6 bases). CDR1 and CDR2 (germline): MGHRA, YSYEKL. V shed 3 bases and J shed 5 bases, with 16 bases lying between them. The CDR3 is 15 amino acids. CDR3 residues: CASSQGRRDQETQYF. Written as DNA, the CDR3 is TGCGCCAGCAGCCAGGGGAGGCGGGATCAGGAGACCCAGTACTTC.

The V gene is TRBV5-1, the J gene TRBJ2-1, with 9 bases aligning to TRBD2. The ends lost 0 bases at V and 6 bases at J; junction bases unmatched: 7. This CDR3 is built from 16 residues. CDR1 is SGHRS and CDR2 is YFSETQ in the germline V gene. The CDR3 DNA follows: TGCGCCAGCAGCTTGGAAGGTAGCGGGAGTATCAATGAGCAGTTCTTC. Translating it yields CASSLEGSGSINEQFF.

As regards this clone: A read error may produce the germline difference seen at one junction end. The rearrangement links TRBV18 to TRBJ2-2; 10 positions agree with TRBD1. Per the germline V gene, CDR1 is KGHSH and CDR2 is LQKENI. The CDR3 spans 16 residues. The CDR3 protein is CAGSREAGTGAGELFF. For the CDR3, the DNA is TGTGCCGGCTCACGAGAAGCCGGGACAGGGGCCGGGGAGCTGTTTTTT.

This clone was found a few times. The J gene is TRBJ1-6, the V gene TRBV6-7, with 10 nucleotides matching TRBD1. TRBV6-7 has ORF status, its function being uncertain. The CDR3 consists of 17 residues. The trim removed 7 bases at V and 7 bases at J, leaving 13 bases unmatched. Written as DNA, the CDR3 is TGTGCCAGCACCCCCTTTGAGGGACAGGGGTTGAATTCACCCCTCCACTTT. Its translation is CASTPFEGQGLNSPLHF.

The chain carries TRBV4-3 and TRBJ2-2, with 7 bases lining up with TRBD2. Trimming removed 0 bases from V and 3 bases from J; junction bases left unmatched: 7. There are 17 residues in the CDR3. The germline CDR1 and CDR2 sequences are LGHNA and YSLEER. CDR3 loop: CASSQENGGGDTGELFF. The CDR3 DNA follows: TGCGCCAGCAGCCAAGAAAACGGGGGAGGGGACACCGGGGAGCTGTTTTTT.

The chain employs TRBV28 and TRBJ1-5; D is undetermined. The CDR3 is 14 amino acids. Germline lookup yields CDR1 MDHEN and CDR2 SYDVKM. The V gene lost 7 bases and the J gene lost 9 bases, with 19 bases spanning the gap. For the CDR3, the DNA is TGTGCCAGCACGGGGTTGGGAGGGCGGAGGCCCCAGCATTTT. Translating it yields CASTGLGGRRPQHF.

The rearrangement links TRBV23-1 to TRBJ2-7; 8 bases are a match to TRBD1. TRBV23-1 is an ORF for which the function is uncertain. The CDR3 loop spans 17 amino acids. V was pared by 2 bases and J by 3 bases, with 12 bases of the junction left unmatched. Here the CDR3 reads CASSQRGPRTGCYEQYF. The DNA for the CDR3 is TGCGCCAGCAGTCAACGGGGGCCCAGGACAGGGTGCTACGAGCAGTACTTC.

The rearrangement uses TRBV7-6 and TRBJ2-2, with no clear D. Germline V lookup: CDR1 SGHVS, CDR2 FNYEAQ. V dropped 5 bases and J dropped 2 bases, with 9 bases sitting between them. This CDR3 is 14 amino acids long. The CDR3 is CASSPTVNTGELFF. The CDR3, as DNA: TGTGCCAGCAGCCCAACTGTTAACACCGGGGAGCTGTTTTTT.

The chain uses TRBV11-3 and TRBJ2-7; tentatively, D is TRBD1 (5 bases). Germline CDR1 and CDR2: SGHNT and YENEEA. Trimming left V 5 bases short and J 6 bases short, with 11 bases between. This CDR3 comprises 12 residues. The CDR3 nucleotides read TGTGCCAGCAGCCTCGACAGAGGCGAGCAGTACTTC. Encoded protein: CASSLDRGEQYF.